This TCR beta chain was identified in a study of identical twins. TCRdb independently ran MiXCR on the 5' RACE reads; one entry per CDR3 protein. Here the sample spans roughly 700,000 distinct CDR3 sequences, 8.6% being singletons. Study conclusions and caveats: Potential partial confounding of zero-insertion analyses by invariant MAIT and iNKT cells was noted.

The J segment lost 4 bases and the V segment lost 6 bases, leaving 12 bases of the junction unmatched. This CDR3 is 15 amino acids long. CDR1 DFQATT and CDR2 SNEGSKA come from the germline V gene (reference sequence). This clonotype has only a few counts. Its antigen is undetermined. These records were also assigned to another study, of yellow fever vaccine responses in identical twins. That work states: Twins' vaccine T cell responses were reported to seem partly convergent and partly personalized.

The chain recombines TRBV20-1 with TRBJ2-5, with TRBD1 matching 9 bases. The sample comprised PBMCs. The TCR sequence derives from a woman between 18 and 29 years old in good health. CDR3 amino acids: CSANSGTGLRETQYF. CDR3 coding DNA: TGCAGTGCGAACTCCGGGACAGGGTTGCGAGAGACCCAGTACTTC.